Sequencing of this T cell receptor beta chain was carried out in a study of T cell changes during pregnancy in multiple sclerosis. This clone was counted ten times or more. The germline CDR1 and CDR2 sequences are LNHNV and YYDKDF (reference sequence). CDR3 length: 15 amino acids. With V trimmed by 5 bases and J by 4 bases, 9 bases remained unmatched. The assay was immunoSEQ multiplex PCR, and TCRdb's table has in-frame clones only and misses some. Among 30,000 to 40,000 clones listed, 90% to 95% were seen once. Sequencing was performed on CD8+ T cells from peripheral blood mononuclear cells, taken in the second trimester of pregnancy. The rearrangement uses TRBV15 and TRBJ1-2; 8 bases match TRBD1. This receptor was obtained from a female donor with multiple sclerosis, enrolled in a pregnancy study. Here the CDR3 reads CATSEQTGDSYGYTF. CDR3 bases: TGTGCCACCAGCGAACAGACAGGGGATAGCTATGGCTACACCTTC.